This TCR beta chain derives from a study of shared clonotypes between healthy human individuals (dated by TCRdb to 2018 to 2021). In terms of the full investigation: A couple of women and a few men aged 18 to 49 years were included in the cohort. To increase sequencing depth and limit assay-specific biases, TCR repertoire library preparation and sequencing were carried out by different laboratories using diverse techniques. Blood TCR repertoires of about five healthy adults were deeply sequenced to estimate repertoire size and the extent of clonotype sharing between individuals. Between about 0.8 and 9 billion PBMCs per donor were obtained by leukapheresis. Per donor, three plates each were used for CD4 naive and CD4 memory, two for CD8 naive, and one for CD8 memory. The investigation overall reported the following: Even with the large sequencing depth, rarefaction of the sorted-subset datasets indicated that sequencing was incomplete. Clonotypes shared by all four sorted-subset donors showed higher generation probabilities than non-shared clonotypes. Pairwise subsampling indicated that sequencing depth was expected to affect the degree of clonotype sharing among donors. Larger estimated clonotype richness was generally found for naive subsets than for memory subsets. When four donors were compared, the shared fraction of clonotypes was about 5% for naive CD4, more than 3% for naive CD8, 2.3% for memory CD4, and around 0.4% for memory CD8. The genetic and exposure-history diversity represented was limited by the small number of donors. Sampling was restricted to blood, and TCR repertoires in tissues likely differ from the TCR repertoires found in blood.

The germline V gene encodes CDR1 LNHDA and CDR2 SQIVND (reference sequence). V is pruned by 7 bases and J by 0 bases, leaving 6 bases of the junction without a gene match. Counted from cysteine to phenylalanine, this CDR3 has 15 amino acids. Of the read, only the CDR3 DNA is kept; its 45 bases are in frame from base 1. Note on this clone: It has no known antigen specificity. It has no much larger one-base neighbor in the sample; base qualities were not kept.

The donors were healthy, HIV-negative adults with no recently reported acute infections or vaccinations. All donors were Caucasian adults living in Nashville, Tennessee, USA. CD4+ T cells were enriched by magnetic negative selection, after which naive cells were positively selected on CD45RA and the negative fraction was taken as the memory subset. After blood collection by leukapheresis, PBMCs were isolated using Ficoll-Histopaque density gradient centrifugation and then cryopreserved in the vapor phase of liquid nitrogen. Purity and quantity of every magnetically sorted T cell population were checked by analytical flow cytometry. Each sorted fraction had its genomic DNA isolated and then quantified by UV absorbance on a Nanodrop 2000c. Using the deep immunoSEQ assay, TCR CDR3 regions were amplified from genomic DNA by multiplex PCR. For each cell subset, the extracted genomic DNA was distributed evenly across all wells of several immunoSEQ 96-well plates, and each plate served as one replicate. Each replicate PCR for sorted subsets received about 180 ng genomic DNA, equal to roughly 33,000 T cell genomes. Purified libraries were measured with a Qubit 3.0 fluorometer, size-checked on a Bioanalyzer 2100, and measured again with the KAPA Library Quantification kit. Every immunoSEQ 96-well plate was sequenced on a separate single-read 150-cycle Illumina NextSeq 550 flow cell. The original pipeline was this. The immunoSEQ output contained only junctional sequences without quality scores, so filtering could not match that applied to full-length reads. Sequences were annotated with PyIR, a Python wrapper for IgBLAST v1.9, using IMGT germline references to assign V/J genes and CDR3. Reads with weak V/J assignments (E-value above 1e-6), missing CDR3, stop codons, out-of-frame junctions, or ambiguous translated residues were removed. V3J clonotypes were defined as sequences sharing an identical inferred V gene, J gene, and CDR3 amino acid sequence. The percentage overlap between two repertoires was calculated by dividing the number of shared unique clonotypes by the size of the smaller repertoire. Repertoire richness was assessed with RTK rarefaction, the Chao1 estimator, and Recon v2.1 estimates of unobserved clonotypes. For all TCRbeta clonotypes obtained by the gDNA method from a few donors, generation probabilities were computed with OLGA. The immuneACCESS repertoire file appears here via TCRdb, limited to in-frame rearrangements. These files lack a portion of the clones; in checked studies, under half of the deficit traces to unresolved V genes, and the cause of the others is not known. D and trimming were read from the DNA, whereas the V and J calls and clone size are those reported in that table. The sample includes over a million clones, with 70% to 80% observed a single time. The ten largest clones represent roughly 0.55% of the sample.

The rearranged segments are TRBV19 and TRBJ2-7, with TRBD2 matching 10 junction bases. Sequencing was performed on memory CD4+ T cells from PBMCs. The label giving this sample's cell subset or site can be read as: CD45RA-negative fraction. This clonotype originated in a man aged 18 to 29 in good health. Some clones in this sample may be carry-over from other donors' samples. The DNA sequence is TGTGCCAGTACGCCGGGACTAGCGCGCTCCTACGAGCAGTACTTC. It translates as CASTPGLARSYEQYF.